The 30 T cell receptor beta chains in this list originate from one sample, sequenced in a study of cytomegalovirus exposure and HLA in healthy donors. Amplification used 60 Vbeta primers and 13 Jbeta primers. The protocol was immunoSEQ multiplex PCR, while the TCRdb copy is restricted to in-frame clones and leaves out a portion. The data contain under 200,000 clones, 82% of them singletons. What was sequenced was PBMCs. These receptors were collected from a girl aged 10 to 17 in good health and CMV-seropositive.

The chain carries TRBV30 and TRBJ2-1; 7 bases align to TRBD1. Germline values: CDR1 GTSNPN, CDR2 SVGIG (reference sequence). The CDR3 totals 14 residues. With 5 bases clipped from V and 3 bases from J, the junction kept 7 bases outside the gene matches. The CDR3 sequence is CAWDRDSIYNEQFF. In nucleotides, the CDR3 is TGTGCCTGGGACCGGGACAGTATCTACAATGAGCAGTTCTTC.

The CDR3 loop is CASSEVGRGPDQPQHF. The CDR3 DNA is TGTGCCAGCAGTGAAGTTGGTAGGGGGCCGGATCAGCCCCAGCATTTT. The gene calls are TRBV6-1 and TRBJ1-5; TRBD1 aligns across 7 bases. Trimming removed 1 base from V and 5 bases from J; junction bases left unmatched: 8. This CDR3 spans 16 amino acids. CDR1 is MNHNS, CDR2 SASEGT, per germline.

The CDR3 sequence: CASSFGANSNQPQHF. Written as DNA, the CDR3 is TGTGCCAGCAGTTTTGGAGCTAATAGCAATCAGCCCCAGCATTTT. The J gene is TRBJ1-5, the V gene TRBV28, with unresolved D. The CDR3 is 15 amino acids. Germline V gives CDR1 MDHEN, CDR2 SYDVKM. Trimming cost V 3 bases and J 0 bases, with 9 bases left between them.

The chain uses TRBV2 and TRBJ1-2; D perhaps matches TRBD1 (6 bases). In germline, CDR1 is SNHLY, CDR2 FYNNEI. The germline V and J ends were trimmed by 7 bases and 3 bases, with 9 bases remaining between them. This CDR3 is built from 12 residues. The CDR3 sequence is CASKGQYYGYTF. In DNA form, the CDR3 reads TGTGCCAGCAAAGGACAGTACTATGGCTACACCTTC.

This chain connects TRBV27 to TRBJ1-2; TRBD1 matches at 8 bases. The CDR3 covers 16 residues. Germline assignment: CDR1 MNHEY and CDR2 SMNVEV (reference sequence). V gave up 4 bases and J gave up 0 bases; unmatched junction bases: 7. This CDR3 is CASSSRQGAPNYGYTF. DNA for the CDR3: TGTGCCAGCAGTTCCCGCCAGGGGGCCCCTAACTATGGCTACACCTTC.

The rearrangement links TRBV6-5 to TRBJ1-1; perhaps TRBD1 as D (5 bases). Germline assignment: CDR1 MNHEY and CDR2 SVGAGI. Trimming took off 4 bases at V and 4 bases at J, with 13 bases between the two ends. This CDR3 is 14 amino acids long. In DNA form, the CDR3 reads TGTGCCAGCAGTTCCCGGGGGATAGGCACTGAAGCTTTCTTT. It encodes CASSSRGIGTEAFF.

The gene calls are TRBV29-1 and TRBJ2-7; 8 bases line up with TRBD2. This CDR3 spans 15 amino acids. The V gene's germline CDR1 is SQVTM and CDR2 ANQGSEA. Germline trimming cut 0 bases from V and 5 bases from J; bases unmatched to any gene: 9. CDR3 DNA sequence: TGCAGCGTTGAAGAAGGGCAAAGCGGGAGAAACGAGCAGTACTTC. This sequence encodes CSVEEGQSGRNEQYF.

The CDR3 region is CASSLDSSNQPQHF. The CDR3 region has the DNA TGTGCCAGCAGCCTAGACAGTAGCAATCAGCCCCAGCATTTT. This chain connects TRBV7-9 to TRBJ1-5, with D possibly being TRBD1 (5 bases). Trimming removed 5 bases from V and 0 bases from J, with 8 bases in between. The CDR3 runs to 14 residues. Looked up from germline, CDR1 is SEHNR and CDR2 is FQNEAQ (reference sequence).

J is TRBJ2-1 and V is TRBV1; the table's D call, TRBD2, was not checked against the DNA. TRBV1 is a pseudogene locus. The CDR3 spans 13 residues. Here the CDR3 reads CTSSQVIVNEQFF. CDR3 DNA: TGCACCAGCAGCCAAGTAATAGTCAATGAGCAGTTCTTC.

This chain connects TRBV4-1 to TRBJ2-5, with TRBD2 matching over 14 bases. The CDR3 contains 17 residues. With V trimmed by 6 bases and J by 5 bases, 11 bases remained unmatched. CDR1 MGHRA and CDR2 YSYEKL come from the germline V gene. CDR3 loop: CASSETGTSGRGETQYF. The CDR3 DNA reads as TGCGCCAGCAGTGAGACCGGGACTAGCGGGAGAGGGGAGACCCAGTACTTC.

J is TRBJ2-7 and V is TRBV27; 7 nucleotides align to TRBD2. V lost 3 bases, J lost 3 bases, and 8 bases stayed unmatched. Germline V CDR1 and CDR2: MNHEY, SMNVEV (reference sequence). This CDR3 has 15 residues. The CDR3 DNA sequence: TGTGCCAGCAGTTTTGGGGGGGATTACTACTACGAGCAGTACTTC. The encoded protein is CASSFGGDYYYEQYF.

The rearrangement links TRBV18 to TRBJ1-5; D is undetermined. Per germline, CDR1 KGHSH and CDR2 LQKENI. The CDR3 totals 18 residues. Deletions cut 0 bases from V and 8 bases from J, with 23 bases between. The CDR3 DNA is TGTGCCAGCTCACCACCGTTTATTTGGAGGAGACCCTTGAAGCCCCAGCATTTT. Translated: CASSPPFIWRRPLKPQHF.

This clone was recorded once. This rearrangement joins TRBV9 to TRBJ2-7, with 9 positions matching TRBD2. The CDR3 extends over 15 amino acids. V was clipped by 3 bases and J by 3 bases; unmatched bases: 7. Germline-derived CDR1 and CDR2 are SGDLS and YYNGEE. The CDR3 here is CASSDKREASYEQYF. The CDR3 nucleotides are TGTGCCAGCAGCGACAAGCGGGAGGCAAGCTACGAGCAGTACTTC.

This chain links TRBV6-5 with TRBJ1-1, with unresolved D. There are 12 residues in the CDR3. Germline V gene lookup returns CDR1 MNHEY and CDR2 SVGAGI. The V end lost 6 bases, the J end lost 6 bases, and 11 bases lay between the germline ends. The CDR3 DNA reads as TGTGCCAGCAGGGCCTTCGCATCTGAAGCTTTCTTT. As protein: CASRAFASEAFF.

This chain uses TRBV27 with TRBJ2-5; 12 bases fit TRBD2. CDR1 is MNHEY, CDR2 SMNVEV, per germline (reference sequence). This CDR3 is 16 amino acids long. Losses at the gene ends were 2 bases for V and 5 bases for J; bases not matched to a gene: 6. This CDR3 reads CASSLILAGGAETQYF. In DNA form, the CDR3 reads TGTGCCAGCAGTTTAATTCTAGCGGGGGGGGCGGAGACCCAGTACTTC.

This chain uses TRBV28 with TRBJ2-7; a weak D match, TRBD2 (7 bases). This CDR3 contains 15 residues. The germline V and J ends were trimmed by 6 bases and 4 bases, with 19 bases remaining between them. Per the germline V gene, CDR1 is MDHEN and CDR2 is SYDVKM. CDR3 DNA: TGTGCCAGCAGCCACGGGGGGCCGACAGATTACGAGCAGTACTTC. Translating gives CASSHGGPTDYEQYF.

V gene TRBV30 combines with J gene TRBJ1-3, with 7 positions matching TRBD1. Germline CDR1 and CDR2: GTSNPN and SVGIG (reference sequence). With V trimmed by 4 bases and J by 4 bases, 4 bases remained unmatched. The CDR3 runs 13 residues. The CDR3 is CAWTGGAGNTIYF. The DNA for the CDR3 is TGTGCCTGGACAGGGGGAGCCGGAAACACCATATATTTT.

In DNA, the CDR3 is TGCAGCGTTGCTACAGGGAGAGGAAACACCATATATTTT. Its translation: CSVATGRGNTIYF. This chain connects TRBV29-1 to TRBJ1-3, with a weak D call TRBD1 (6 bases). The V end lost 4 bases, the J end lost 4 bases, and 11 bases lay between the germline ends. Germline CDR1 reads SQVTM; CDR2 reads ANQGSEA. CDR3 length: 13 amino acids.

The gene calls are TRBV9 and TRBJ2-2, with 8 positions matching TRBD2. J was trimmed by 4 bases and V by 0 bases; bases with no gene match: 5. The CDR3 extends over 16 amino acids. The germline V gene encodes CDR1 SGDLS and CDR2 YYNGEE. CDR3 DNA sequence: TGTGCCAGCAGCGTAGCAGCGGGAGAGGGCACCGGGGAGCTGTTTTTT. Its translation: CASSVAAGEGTGELFF.

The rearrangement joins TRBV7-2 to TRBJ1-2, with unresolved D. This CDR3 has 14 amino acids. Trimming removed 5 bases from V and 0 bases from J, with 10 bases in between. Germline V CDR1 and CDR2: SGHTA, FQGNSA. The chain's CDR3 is CASSPQHPNYGYTF. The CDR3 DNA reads TGTGCCAGCAGCCCACAACACCCTAACTATGGCTACACCTTC.

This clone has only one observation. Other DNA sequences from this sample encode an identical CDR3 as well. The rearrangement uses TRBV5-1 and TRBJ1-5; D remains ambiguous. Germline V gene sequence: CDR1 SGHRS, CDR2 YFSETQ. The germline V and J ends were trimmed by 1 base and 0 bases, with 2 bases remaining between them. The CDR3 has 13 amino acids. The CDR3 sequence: CASSLYSNQPQHF. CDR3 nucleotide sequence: TGCGCCAGCAGCTTGTATAGCAATCAGCCCCAGCATTTT.

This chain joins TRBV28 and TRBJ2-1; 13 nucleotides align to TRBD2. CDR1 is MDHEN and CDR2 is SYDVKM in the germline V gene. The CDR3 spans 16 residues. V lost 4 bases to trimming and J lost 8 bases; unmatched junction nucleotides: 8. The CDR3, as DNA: TGTGCCAGCAGTTCTCCCGGGACTAGCGGGATCGATGAGCAGTTCTTC. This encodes CASSSPGTSGIDEQFF.

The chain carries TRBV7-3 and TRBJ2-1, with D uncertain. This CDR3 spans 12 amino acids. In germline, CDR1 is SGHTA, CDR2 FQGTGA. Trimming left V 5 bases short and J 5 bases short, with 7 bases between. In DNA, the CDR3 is TGTGCCAGCAGCATCCAGGACAATGAGCAGTTCTTC. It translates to CASSIQDNEQFF. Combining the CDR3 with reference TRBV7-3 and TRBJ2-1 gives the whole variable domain GAGVSQTPSNKVTEKGKYVELRCDPISGHTALYWYRQSLGQGPEFLIYFQGTGAADDSGLPNDRFFAVRPEGSVSTLKIQRTERGDSAVYLCASSIQDNEQFFGPGTRLTVL.

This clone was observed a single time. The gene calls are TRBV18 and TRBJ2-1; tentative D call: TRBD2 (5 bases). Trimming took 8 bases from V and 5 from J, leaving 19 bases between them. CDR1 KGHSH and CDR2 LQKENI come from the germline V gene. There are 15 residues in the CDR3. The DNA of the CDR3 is TGTGCCAGCACGCCCACGCTAGCAGGAGACAATGAGCAGTTCTTC. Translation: CASTPTLAGDNEQFF.

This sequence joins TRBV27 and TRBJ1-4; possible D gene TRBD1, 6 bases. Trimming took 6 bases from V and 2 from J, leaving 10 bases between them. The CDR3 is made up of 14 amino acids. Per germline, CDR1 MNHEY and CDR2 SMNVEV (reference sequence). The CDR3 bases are TGTGCCAGCAGCCGGGGGGCCACTAATGAAAAACTGTTTTTT. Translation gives CASSRGATNEKLFF.

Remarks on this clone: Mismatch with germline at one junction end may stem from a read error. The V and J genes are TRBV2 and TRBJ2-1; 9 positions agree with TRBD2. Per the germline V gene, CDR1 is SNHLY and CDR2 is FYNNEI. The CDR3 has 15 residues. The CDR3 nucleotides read TGTGCCAGCAGGGAAGCGGGAGGCCCGGCGAATGAGCAGTTCTTC. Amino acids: CASREAGGPANEQFF.

CDR3 sequence (DNA): TGTGCCAGCAGTTTATCGGGAGGGACAGGCGGCGAAAAACTGTTTTTT. Translated: CASSLSGGTGGEKLFF. The V and J genes are TRBV27 and TRBJ1-4; 8 nucleotides match TRBD1. V trimming: 0 bases; J trimming: 8 bases; junction bases outside the gene matches: 8. CDR1 and CDR2 (germline): MNHEY, SMNVEV (reference sequence). This CDR3 comprises 16 residues.

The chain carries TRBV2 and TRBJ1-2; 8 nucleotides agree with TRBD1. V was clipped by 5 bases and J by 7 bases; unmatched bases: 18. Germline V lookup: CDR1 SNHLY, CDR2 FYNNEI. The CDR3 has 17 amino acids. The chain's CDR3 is CASSPFIAGQGTGGYTF. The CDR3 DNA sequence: TGTGCCAGCAGTCCTTTTATCGCCGGACAGGGCACTGGTGGCTACACCTTC.

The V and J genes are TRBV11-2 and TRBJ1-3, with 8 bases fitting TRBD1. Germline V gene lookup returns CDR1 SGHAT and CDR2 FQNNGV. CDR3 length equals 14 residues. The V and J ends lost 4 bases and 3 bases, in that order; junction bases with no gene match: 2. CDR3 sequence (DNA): TGTGCCAGCAGCTCAGGGGGCAGTGGAAACACCATATATTTT. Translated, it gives CASSSGGSGNTIYF.

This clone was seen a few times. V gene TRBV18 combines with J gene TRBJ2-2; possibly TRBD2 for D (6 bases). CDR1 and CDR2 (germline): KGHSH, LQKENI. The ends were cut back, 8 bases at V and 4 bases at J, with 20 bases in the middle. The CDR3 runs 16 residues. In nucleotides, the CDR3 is TGTGCCAGCCCTACTAAAGCGGGCGACCTCACCGGGGAGCTGTTTTTT. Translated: CASPTKAGDLTGELFF.